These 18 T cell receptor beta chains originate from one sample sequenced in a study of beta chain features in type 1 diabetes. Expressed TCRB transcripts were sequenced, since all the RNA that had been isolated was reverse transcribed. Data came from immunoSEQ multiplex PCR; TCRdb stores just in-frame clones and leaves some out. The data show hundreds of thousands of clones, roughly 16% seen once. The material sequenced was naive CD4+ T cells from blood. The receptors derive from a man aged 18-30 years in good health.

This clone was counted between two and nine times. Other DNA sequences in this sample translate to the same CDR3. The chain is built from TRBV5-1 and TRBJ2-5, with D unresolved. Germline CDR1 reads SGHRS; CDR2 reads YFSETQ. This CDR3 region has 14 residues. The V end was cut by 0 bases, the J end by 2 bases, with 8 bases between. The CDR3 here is CASSLEGRQETQYF. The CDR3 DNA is TGCGCCAGCAGCTTGGAGGGCAGGCAAGAGACCCAGTACTTC.

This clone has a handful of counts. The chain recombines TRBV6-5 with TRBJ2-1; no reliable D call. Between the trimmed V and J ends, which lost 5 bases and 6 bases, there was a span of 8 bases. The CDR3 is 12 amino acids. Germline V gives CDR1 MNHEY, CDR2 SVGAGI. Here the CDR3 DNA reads TGTGCCAGCAGTCTTCACAGCAATGAGCAGTTCTTC. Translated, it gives CASSLHSNEQFF.

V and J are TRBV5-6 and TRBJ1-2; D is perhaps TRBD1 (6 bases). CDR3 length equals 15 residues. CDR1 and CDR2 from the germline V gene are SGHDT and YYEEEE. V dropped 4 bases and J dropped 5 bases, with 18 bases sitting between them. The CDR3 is CASSVDRSLGYGYTF. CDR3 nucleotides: TGTGCCAGCAGCGTGGACAGATCCCTGGGGTATGGCTACACCTTC.

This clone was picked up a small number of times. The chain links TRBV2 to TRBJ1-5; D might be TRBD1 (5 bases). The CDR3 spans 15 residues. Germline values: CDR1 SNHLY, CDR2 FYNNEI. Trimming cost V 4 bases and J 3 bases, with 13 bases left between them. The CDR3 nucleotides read TGTGCCAGCAGTGCTCAGGGAGCCCTCAATCAGCCCCAGCATTTT. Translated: CASSAQGALNQPQHF.

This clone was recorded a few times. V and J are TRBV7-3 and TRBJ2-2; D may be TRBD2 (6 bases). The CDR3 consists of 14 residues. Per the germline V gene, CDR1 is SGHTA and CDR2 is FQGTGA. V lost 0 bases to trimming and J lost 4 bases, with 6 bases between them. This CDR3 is CASSLTSGTGELFF. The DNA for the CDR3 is TGTGCCAGCAGCTTAACTAGCGGCACCGGGGAGCTGTTTTTT.

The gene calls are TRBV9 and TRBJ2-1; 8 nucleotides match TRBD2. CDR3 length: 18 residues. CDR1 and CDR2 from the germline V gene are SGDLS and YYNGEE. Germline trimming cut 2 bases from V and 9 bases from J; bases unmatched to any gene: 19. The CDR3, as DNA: TGTGCCAGCAGCGTGTCGCCTGGGCCCGGGAGGGCCGGTGGTGAGCAGTTCTTC. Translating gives CASSVSPGPGRAGGEQFF. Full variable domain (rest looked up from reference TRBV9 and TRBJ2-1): DSGVTQTPKHLITATGQRVTLRCSPRSGDLSVYWYQQSLDQGLQFLIQYYNGEERAKGNILERFSAQQFPDLHSELNLSSLELGDSALYFCASSVSPGPGRAGGEQFFGPGTRLTVL.

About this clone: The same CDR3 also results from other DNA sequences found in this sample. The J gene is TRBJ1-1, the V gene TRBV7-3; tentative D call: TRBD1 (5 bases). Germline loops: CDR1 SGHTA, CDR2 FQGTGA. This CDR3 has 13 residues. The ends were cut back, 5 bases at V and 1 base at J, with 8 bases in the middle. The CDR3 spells CASSRDRNTEAFF. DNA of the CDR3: TGTGCCAGCAGCCGAGACAGGAACACTGAAGCTTTCTTT.

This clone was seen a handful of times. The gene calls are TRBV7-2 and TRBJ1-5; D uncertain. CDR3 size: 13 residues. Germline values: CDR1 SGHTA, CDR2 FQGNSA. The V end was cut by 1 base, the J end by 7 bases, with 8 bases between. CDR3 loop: CASSLVNWQPQHF. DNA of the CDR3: TGTGCCAGCAGCTTAGTTAACTGGCAGCCCCAGCATTTT.

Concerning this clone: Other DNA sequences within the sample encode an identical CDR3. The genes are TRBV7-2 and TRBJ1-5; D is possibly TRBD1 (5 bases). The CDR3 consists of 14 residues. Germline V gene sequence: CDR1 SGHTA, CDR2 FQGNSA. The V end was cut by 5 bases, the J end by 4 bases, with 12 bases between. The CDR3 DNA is TGTGCCAGCAGCCCCGGGACGGGGAATCAGCCCCAGCATTTT. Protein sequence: CASSPGTGNQPQHF.

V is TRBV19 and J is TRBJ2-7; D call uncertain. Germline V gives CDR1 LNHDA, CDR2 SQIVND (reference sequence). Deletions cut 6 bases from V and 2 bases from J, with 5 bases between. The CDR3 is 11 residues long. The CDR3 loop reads CASRSPYEQYF. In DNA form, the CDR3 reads TGTGCCAGTAGATCCCCCTACGAGCAGTACTTC.

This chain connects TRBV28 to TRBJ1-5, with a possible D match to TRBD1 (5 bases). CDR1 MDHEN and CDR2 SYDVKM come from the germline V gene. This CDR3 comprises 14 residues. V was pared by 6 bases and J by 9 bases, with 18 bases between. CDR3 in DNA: TGTGCCAGCAGAACATTGGGACCGCCTGGGCCCCAGCATTTT. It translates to CASRTLGPPGPQHF.

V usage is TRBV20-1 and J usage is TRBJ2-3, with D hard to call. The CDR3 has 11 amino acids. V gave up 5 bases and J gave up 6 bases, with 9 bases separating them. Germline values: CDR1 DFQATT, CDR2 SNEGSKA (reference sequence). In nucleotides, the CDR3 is TGCAGTGCTCAACGTTTGGATACGCAGTATTTT. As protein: CSAQRLDTQYF.

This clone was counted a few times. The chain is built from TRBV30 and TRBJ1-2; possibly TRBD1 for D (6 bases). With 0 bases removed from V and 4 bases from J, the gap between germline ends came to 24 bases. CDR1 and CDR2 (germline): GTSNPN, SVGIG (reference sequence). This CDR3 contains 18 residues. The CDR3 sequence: CAWSVLVQGQFWGYGYTF. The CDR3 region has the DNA TGTGCCTGGAGTGTACTGGTACAGGGCCAATTTTGGGGCTATGGCTACACCTTC.

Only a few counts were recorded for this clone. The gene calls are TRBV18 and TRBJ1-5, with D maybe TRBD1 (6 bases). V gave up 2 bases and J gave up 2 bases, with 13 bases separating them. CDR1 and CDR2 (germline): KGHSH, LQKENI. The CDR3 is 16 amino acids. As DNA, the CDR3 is TGTGCCAGCTCACCAGGACAGCCCAGGGGCAATCAGCCCCAGCATTTT. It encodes CASSPGQPRGNQPQHF.

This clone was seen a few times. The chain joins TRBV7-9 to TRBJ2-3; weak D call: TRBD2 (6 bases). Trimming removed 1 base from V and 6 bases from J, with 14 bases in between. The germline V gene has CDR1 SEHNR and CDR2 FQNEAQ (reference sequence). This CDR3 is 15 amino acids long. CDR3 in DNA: TGTGCCAGCAGCTTAGGACGGGGAGGTTCTGATACGCAGTATTTT. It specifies CASSLGRGGSDTQYF.

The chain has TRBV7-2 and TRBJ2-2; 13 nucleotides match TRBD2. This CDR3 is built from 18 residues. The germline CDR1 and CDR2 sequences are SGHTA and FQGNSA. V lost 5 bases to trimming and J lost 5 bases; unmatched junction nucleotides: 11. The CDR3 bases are TGTGCCAGCAGCCCAGAGGGCGCGGGACTAGCGGGGACCGGGGAGCTGTTTTTT. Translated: CASSPEGAGLAGTGELFF.

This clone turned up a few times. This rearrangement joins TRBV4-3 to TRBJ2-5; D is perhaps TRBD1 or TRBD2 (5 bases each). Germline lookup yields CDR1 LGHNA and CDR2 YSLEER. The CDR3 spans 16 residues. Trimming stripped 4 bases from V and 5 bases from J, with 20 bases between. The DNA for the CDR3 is TGCGCCAGCAGCCCCGCTCGCGAGGGGTATTGGGAGACCCAGTACTTC. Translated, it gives CASSPAREGYWETQYF.

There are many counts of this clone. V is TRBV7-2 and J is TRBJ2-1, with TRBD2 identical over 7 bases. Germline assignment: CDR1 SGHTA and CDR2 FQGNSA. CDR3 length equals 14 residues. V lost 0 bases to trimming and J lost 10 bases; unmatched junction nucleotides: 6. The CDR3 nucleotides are TGTGCCAGCAGCTTAGCGCCCCGAGCGGGAGAGCAGTTCTTC. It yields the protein CASSLAPRAGEQFF.